The text below deals with one T cell receptor (beta chain). An end of the junction does not agree with germline; a read error may underlie this. These data belong to a study of OX40 agonist ivuxolimab in advanced cancers. Using immunoSEQ multiplex PCR, the repertoire was profiled, and TCRdb retains in-frame clones only, with some absent. The table has about 120,000 clones, 80% to 90% seen once. The CDR3 is 12 residues long. Germline-derived CDR1 and CDR2 are GTSNPN and SVGIG (reference sequence). The sample here was CD4+ or CD8+ T cells sorted from blood, taken in a trial of the OX40 agonist ivuxolimab. The receptor's source is an adult with an advanced solid tumor such as melanoma, head and neck, liver or kidney cancer. The chain uses TRBV30 and TRBJ1-2, with TRBD1 matching over 7 bases. The CDR3 region is CAWSINRGGWAF. CDR3 coding DNA: TGTGCCTGGAGTATTAACCGAGGGGGCTGGGCCTTC.